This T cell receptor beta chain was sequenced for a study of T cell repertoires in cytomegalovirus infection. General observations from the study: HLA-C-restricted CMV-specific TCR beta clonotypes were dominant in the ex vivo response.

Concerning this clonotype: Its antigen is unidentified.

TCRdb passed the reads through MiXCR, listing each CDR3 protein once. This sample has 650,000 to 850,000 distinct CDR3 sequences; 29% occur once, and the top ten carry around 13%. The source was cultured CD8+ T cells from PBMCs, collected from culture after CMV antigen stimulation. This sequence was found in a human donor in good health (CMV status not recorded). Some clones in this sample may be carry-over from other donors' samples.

DNA of the CDR3: TGTGCCAGCAGCTCCGACAGGGGGCGCTTCTATGGCTACACCTTC. The encoded protein is CASSSDRGRFYGYTF. The rearrangement joins TRBV7-6 to TRBJ1-2, with 10 bases fitting TRBD1. The germline gives CDR1 SGHVS, CDR2 FNYEAQ. The length of the CDR3 is 15 residues. V lost 4 bases to trimming and J lost 4 bases; unmatched junction nucleotides: 6.